This paragraph covers one T cell receptor beta chain sequence. There is no known antigen for this receptor. The sequencing machine was a NextSeq 550. The Human TCR Profiling Kit (MiLaboratory) was used to prepare UMI-labeled 5' RACE TRB cDNA libraries. The full amount of extracted RNA was used for cDNA synthesis, and the full amount of resulting cDNA was used for PCR amplification. Libraries were prepared in parallel using an identical number of PCR cycles. Turning to the authors' computational methods: MIGEC and MiXCR extracted about 50,000 +/- 10,000 unique UMI-labeled TRB cDNA molecules per library, requiring at least two reads per UMI. Each library averaged about 40,000 +/- 10,000 functional in-frame TRB CDR3 nucleotide clonotypes without stop codons. After each sample was downsampled to 5000 UMI-labeled TRB molecules, VDJtools was used to calculate diversity metrics such as normalized Shannon-Wiener and Chao1. For the central five CDR3 residues, VDJtools calculated physicochemical properties weighted by clonotype size, namely interaction energy, strength, volume and Kidera factor 4. TCRdb reprocessed the reads into one record per CDR3 protein sequence, lacking DNA. The V and J calls were determined by TCRdb, not by the authors. The sample's clone listing holds 150,000 to 180,000 distinct CDR3 sequences. The ten largest clones take up nearly 0.5% of the sample.

CDR1 and CDR2, per the germline V gene, are LGHNA and YSLEER. CDR3 length: 20 amino acids, cysteine to phenylalanine. This entry has no DNA. The record originates from a study of CXCR3-negative and CXCR3-positive naive CD8 T cells (dated by TCRdb to about 2019). Describing the broader study: In total, 120 million to 150 million TRB reads were obtained, corresponding to roughly 1.5 +/- 0.3 million reads per library. The diversity and physicochemical repertoire analyses included eleven to twelve donors pooled from two independent experiments. Naive subsets from five or six donors and memory cells from 3 donors were included in the TRBV-TRBJ cluster analysis.

For every CD8+ T cell subset, under 350,000 cells were flow-sorted straight into RLT lysis buffer, and each subset was sorted in triplicate. To keep memory contaminants out, a stringent definition of naive CD8+ T cells was applied: CD45RO-CCR7+CD27+CD95-. Using standard density gradient centrifugation, peripheral blood mononuclear cells were isolated from buffy coats. A FACSAria III was used to flow-sort naive CD8+ T cells into CXCR3-negative and CXCR3-positive populations. Total RNA was extracted from sorted cells using an RNeasy Mini Kit. The full study reports these points: Repertoire diversity was comparably high in both naive subsets but much lower in memory CD8+ T cells. TRB CDR3s from CXCR3-positive naive cells showed higher hydrophobicity (lower Kidera factor 4), lower energy, and higher strength and volume indices than CXCR3-negative naive cells. Similar TRBV-TRBJ usage was shown by naive CXCR3-negative and CXCR3-positive cells from the same donor, whereas distinct patterns were shown by memory cells. CXCR3 expression partially decreased after cryopreservation, so most assays used freshly isolated PBMCs. Because surface CD5, which is linked to self-reactivity in mice, was comparable between the naive subsets, TCR interaction strength was also inferred from the physicochemical properties of TRB CDR3s.

This TCR was sampled from a human donor in good health. Some clones in this sample may be carry-over from other donors' samples. The material sequenced was naive CXCR3+ CD8+ T cells from blood. What this sample's cell subset or site label stands for: CD45RO-CCR7+CD27+CD95- naive CD8+ T cells expressing CXCR3 (TNR3+). Recombination connected TRBV4-3 to TRBJ2-2; as DNA is missing, the TRBD1 call by TCRdb cannot be tested. CDR3 loop: CASSQDLGTGWTGRTGELFF.